The next 10 T cell receptor beta chains were all read from a single sample in a study of cytomegalovirus exposure and HLA in healthy donors. The PCR was carried out with 60 Vbeta primers and 13 Jbeta primers. Profiled with immunoSEQ multiplex PCR; TCRdb holds only in-frame clones, not every one. The table lists approximately 150,000 clones, approximately 80% of them singletons. Sequenced material: PBMCs. The receptors derive from a woman in her thirties or forties in good health and CMV-seronegative.

The J gene is TRBJ2-3, the V gene TRBV5-1; 9 nucleotides agree with TRBD2. V lost 7 bases and J lost 2; bases outside the gene matches: 5. The CDR3 has 14 residues. CDR1 and CDR2 (germline): SGHRS, YFSETQ. CDR3 in amino acids: CASVLAGLTDTQYF. For the CDR3, the DNA is TGCGCCAGCGTCCTAGCGGGGCTCACAGATACGCAGTATTTT.

The rearrangement uses TRBV28 and TRBJ2-4; 11 bases agree with TRBD2. The ends lost 6 bases at V and 5 bases at J; junction bases unmatched: 6. The CDR3 spans 15 residues. In germline, CDR1 is MDHEN, CDR2 SYDVKM. The chain's CDR3 is CASSTLAGGQNIQYF. As DNA, the CDR3 is TGTGCCAGCAGCACATTAGCGGGGGGGCAAAACATTCAGTACTTC. The full variable domain, rest sourced from reference TRBV28 and TRBJ2-4, is DVKVTQSSRYLVKRTGEKVFLECVQDMDHENMFWYRQDPGLGLRLIYFSYDVKMKEKGDIPEGYSVSREKKERFSLILESASTNQTSMYLCASSTLAGGQNIQYFGAGTRLSVL.

This clone was recorded a few times. V usage is TRBV19 and J usage is TRBJ2-3; the D is unclear. CDR1 is LNHDA, CDR2 SQIVND, per germline (reference sequence). V lost 5 bases, J lost 0 bases, and 15 bases lay in between. This CDR3 has 16 amino acids. CDR3 protein: CASSPLFRGSTDTQYF. As DNA, the CDR3 is TGTGCCAGTAGTCCCCTCTTCCGCGGAAGCACAGATACGCAGTATTTT.

The gene calls are TRBV4-1 and TRBJ2-3, with D maybe TRBD2 (5 bases). V was shortened by 0 bases and J by 1 base, with 8 bases between the two germline ends. This CDR3 region has 15 residues. Germline V gene sequence: CDR1 MGHRA, CDR2 YSYEKL. This chain's CDR3 is CASSQDMRGTDTQYF. The DNA for the CDR3 is TGCGCCAGCAGCCAAGACATGCGGGGCACAGATACGCAGTATTTT.

V gene TRBV5-6 combines with J gene TRBJ2-3; no definite D call. This CDR3 region has 14 residues. Looked up from germline, CDR1 is SGHDT and CDR2 is YYEEEE. Trimming cost V 1 base and J 2 bases, with 8 bases left between them. The CDR3 is CASSLFGTTDTQYF. For the CDR3, the DNA is TGTGCCAGCAGCTTGTTCGGTACCACAGATACGCAGTATTTT.

The V gene is TRBV7-2, the J gene TRBJ1-5; the D gene is possibly TRBD1 (6 bases). Germline values: CDR1 SGHTA, CDR2 FQGNSA. The CDR3 is made up of 15 amino acids. The V and J ends lost 4 bases and 4 bases respectively, with 14 bases between them. Here the CDR3 reads CASSSYGQFNQPQHF. CDR3 nucleotides: TGTGCCAGCAGCTCCTACGGACAGTTTAATCAGCCCCAGCATTTT.

This clone appeared a single time. The chain uses TRBV6-6 and TRBJ1-6, with 8 bases matching TRBD1. Germline CDR1 reads MNHNY; CDR2 reads SVGAGI (reference sequence). The CDR3 is made up of 15 amino acids. J was trimmed by 8 bases and V by 6 bases; bases with no gene match: 9. The chain's CDR3 is CASSRDRLVDSPLHF. The CDR3 DNA sequence: TGTGCCAGCAGCAGGGACAGGCTGGTGGATTCACCCCTCCACTTT.

The chain uses TRBV2 and TRBJ1-2; weak D call: TRBD1 (5 bases). V lost 6 bases, J lost 8 bases, and 19 bases lay in between. CDR1 is SNHLY and CDR2 is FYNNEI in the germline V gene. This CDR3 region has 14 residues. The DNA of the CDR3 is TGTGCCAGCAGCCTTCTGGGGGGAATTGAGGGCTACACCTTC. This encodes CASSLLGGIEGYTF.

The chain combines TRBV7-9 with TRBJ2-1, with D possibly TRBD2 on 5 matching bases. V lost 5 bases, J lost 0 bases, and 11 bases lay in between. The CDR3 extends over 15 amino acids. CDR1 SEHNR and CDR2 FQNEAQ come from the germline V gene (reference sequence). The CDR3 bases are TGTGCCAGCAGCCCGAGGGAGAGCTCCTACAATGAGCAGTTCTTC. This codes for CASSPRESSYNEQFF. The full variable domain, with the rest looked up from reference TRBV7-9 and TRBJ2-1, is DTGVSQNPRHKITKRGQNVTFRCDPISEHNRLYWYRQTLGQGPEFLTYFQNEAQLEKSRLLSDRFSAERPKGSFSTLEIQRTEQGDSAMYLCASSPRESSYNEQFFGPGTRLTVL.

V is TRBV6-1 and J is TRBJ2-1; 7 bases agree with TRBD1. CDR3 length equals 15 residues. Germline V CDR1 and CDR2: MNHNS, SASEGT. V dropped 6 bases and J dropped 4; count of bases not matched to a gene: 9. This CDR3 reads CASSLRDSPYNEQFF. In nucleotides, the CDR3 is TGTGCCAGCAGCCTCCGGGACAGCCCTTACAATGAGCAGTTCTTC.